Shown below are 17 T cell receptor beta chains from a single sample sequenced in a study of blood T cell repertoires in COVID-19. Assay: immunoSEQ multiplex PCR; the TCRdb copy retains only in-frame clones and omits some. The data show some 180,000 clones, approximately 85% seen once. The sequenced sample was PBMCs or T cells enriched from blood (not recorded which). The receptor source for this set is a man in his forties or fifties who had recovered from COVID-19.

This chain joins TRBV6-5 and TRBJ2-3; 10 bases are a match to TRBD1. Per germline, CDR1 MNHEY and CDR2 SVGAGI. This CDR3 is built from 15 residues. With V trimmed by 6 bases and J by 2 bases, 5 bases remained unmatched. The CDR3, as DNA: TGTGCCAGCAGCCCCGGGACAGGGGCCACAGATACGCAGTATTTT. This codes for CASSPGTGATDTQYF.

The rearrangement joins TRBV6-1 to TRBJ2-6, with D uncertain. The germline V gene encodes CDR1 MNHNS and CDR2 SASEGT. V was clipped by 3 bases and J by 1 base, with 7 bases between them. This CDR3 has 15 amino acids. CDR3 in DNA: TGTGCCAGCAGTGATGGTAGATCTGGGGCCAACGTCCTGACTTTC. Translating gives CASSDGRSGANVLTF.

V usage is TRBV7-9 and J usage is TRBJ1-1; tentative D call: TRBD1 (5 bases). The germline CDR1 and CDR2 sequences are SEHNR and FQNEAQ (reference sequence). There are 14 residues in the CDR3. V gave up 5 bases and J gave up 0 bases, with 10 bases separating them. CDR3 in amino acids: CASSPRQLNTEAFF. DNA of the CDR3: TGTGCCAGCAGCCCTAGACAGCTGAACACTGAAGCTTTCTTT.

This clone was counted only a few times. The chain recombines TRBV5-1 with TRBJ1-2, with D possibly being TRBD1 (6 bases). The CDR3 is 15 residues long. The germline CDR1 and CDR2 sequences are SGHRS and YFSETQ. Deletions cut 0 bases from V and 5 bases from J, with 14 bases between. CDR3 sequence reads: CASSLDRELRYGYTF. CDR3 sequence (DNA): TGCGCCAGCAGCTTGGACAGGGAGCTTAGGTATGGCTACACCTTC. The entire variable domain, with the rest obtained from reference TRBV5-1 and TRBJ1-2, is as follows: KAGVTQTPRYLIKTRGQQVTLSCSPISGHRSVSWYQQTPGQGLQFLFEYFSETQRNKGNFPGRFSGRQFSNSRSEMNVSTLELGDSALYLCASSLDRELRYGYTFGSGTRLTVV.

The chain links TRBV29-1 to TRBJ2-7; tentative D call: TRBD1 (5 bases). Germline V gene lookup returns CDR1 SQVTM and CDR2 ANQGSEA. Trimming stripped 4 bases from V and 4 bases from J, with 11 bases between. The CDR3 totals 12 residues. This CDR3 reads CSVASGAYEQYF. The CDR3 nucleotides read TGCAGCGTTGCTAGTGGGGCATACGAGCAGTACTTC.

This clone has more than one count but fewer than ten. CDR3 in DNA: TGTGCCAGCAGTTCCCGCGGGGGGCAGGGCTACACCTTC. Its protein is CASSSRGGQGYTF. The J gene is TRBJ1-2, the V gene TRBV6-6; D may be TRBD1 (6 bases). V was trimmed by 4 bases and J by 8 bases, leaving 14 bases between them. The CDR3 is made up of 13 amino acids. CDR1 and CDR2 (germline): MNHNY, SVGAGI (reference sequence).

The J gene is TRBJ2-1, the V gene TRBV5-1, with 7 bases that match TRBD2. Germline V gene data show CDR1 as SGHRS and CDR2 as YFSETQ. With 0 bases clipped from V and 1 base from J, the junction kept 4 bases outside the gene matches. The CDR3 has 16 amino acids. The CDR3 spells CASSLGGEGSYNEQFF. In DNA form, the CDR3 reads TGCGCCAGCAGCTTGGGTGGGGAGGGATCCTACAATGAGCAGTTCTTC.

This chain connects TRBV4-1 to TRBJ2-3; D is perhaps TRBD2 (7 bases). V shed 4 bases and J shed 6 bases, with 17 bases lying between them. The CDR3 runs 15 residues. Germline V gene lookup returns CDR1 MGHRA and CDR2 YSYEKL. The CDR3 coding sequence is TGCGCCAGCAGCCCCGATCGGGGGGCCAGCGATACGCAGTATTTT. It specifies CASSPDRGASDTQYF.

V is TRBV7-8 and J is TRBJ2-1; TRBD2 matches 7 bases. Trimming at V came to 3 bases and at J to 2 bases, leaving 10 bases not matched to a gene. Germline V CDR1 and CDR2: SGHVS, FQNEAQ. The CDR3 contains 17 residues. This CDR3 is CASSFLASGLTYNEQFF. The CDR3 bases are TGTGCCAGCAGCTTCCTCGCTAGCGGCCTCACCTACAATGAGCAGTTCTTC.

The chain carries TRBV5-6 and TRBJ2-2; a possible D gene is TRBD2 (7 bases). The CDR3 loop spans 15 amino acids. V gave up 6 bases and J gave up 4 bases, with 16 bases separating them. Germline V gene data show CDR1 as SGHDT and CDR2 as YYEEEE. In nucleotides, the CDR3 is TGTGCCAGCAACGAAGGGGGGGGCATCACCGGGGAGCTGTTTTTT. It encodes CASNEGGGITGELFF.

The chain links TRBV30 to TRBJ2-3; possible D gene TRBD2, 5 bases. The germline V gene has CDR1 GTSNPN and CDR2 SVGIG (reference sequence). The length of the CDR3 is 15 residues. Trimming took 1 base from V and 6 from J, leaving 17 bases between them. The CDR3 protein is CAWSASDRRSDTQYF. The CDR3 DNA reads TGTGCCTGGAGTGCTTCGGATCGGAGGTCCGATACGCAGTATTTT.

This chain joins TRBV5-6 and TRBJ1-3, with 7 nucleotides matching TRBD1. This CDR3 has 14 amino acids. CDR1 and CDR2 from the germline V gene are SGHDT and YYEEEE. The J segment lost 5 bases and the V segment lost 5 bases, leaving 7 bases of the junction unmatched. CDR3: CASRTTGRRNTIYF. The CDR3 nucleotides are TGTGCCAGCAGGACGACAGGGCGGCGAAACACCATATATTTT.

The chain carries TRBV11-2 and TRBJ1-1; 8 bases are a match to TRBD1. CDR3 length equals 13 residues. V dropped 3 bases and J dropped 11; count of bases not matched to a gene: 8. Germline V gene data show CDR1 as SGHAT and CDR2 as FQNNGV. This chain's CDR3 is CASSLDTGGWAFF. The DNA of the CDR3 is TGTGCCAGCAGCTTGGACACAGGGGGGTGGGCTTTCTTT.

V is TRBV3-1 (or the pseudogene TRBV3-2) and J is TRBJ2-7, with D perhaps TRBD2 (6 bases). Germline V gene sequence: CDR1 LGHDT, CDR2 YNNKEL (reference sequence). V gave up 6 bases and J gave up 3 bases, with 15 bases separating them. The CDR3 is made up of 14 amino acids. Here the CDR3 reads CASSPGTYLYEQYF. DNA of the CDR3: TGTGCCAGCAGTCCCGGGACTTACCTCTACGAGCAGTACTTC.

V usage is TRBV15 and J usage is TRBJ2-4; D is uncertain. Germline V gene lookup returns CDR1 LNHNV and CDR2 YYDKDF (reference sequence). CDR3 length equals 13 residues. V was shortened by 1 base and J by 5 bases, with 6 bases between the two germline ends. In DNA form, the CDR3 reads TGTGCCACCAGCAGAGCCAGTGAAAACATTCAGTACTTC. It codes for CATSRASENIQYF.

There are many counts of this clone. The V call is TRBV7-9, the J call TRBJ2-3, with a weak D call TRBD1 (5 bases). Between the trimmed V and J ends, which lost 3 bases and 5 bases, there was a span of 12 bases. Germline V gene sequence: CDR1 SEHNR, CDR2 FQNEAQ (reference sequence). This CDR3 contains 14 residues. The CDR3 reads CASSFTGAGDTQYF. The CDR3, as DNA: TGTGCCAGCAGCTTTACAGGAGCTGGAGATACGCAGTATTTT.

This clone was seen a single time. CDR3 region: CASSLQGSGYTF. The CDR3 DNA reads TGTGCCAGCAGCTTACAGGGTTCTGGCTACACCTTC. The chain links TRBV11-3 to TRBJ1-2; perhaps TRBD1 as D (5 bases). V was shortened by 2 bases and J by 7 bases, with 8 bases between the two germline ends. This CDR3 is 12 amino acids long. Per the germline V gene, CDR1 is SGHNT and CDR2 is YENEEA.